The next 32 T cell receptor beta chains were all read from a single sample in a study of T cell repertoires in cytomegalovirus infection. Each CDR3 protein gets one entry after TCRdb re-called the reads with MiXCR. This sample has about 240,000 distinct CDR3 sequences, with around an eighth found just once. The sequenced sample consisted of PBMCs. Source of these receptors: a human donor in good health (CMV status not recorded). Some clones in this sample may be carry-over from other donors' samples.

This clonotype occurred many times. The chain combines TRBV7-2 with TRBJ1-6, with D maybe TRBD1 (5 bases). V lost 5 bases, J lost 9 bases, and 17 bases lay in between. The CDR3 runs 15 residues. Germline CDR1 SGHTA, CDR2 FQGNSA. DNA of the CDR3: TGTGCCAGCAGCACTAATGCTGGGGCTGGTTCACCCCTCCACTTT. It is translated as CASSTNAGAGSPLHF.

The table lists this clonotype with many counts. This rearrangement joins TRBV7-2 to TRBJ2-2, with D perhaps TRBD1 (6 bases). The germline gives CDR1 SGHTA, CDR2 FQGNSA. This CDR3 region has 16 residues. Trimming cost V 5 bases and J 0 bases, with 13 bases left between them. The CDR3 nucleotides read TGTGCCAGCAGCCCAAGGGGGAGCACGAACACCGGGGAGCTGTTTTTT. Translating gives CASSPRGSTNTGELFF.

The rearrangement uses TRBV29-1 and TRBJ1-3, with unresolved D. The CDR3 sequence is 15 residues long. V was shortened by 2 bases and J by 2 bases, with 13 bases between the two germline ends. The germline V gene has CDR1 SQVTM and CDR2 ANQGSEA. The CDR3 loop is CSVESVGPTGNTIYF. CDR3 coding DNA: TGCAGCGTTGAATCCGTAGGGCCTACTGGAAACACCATATATTTT.

Notes on this clonotype: A much larger clone is a single base away; this may be a read error. This rearrangement joins TRBV6-2 or TRBV6-3 to TRBJ1-2, with D hard to call. The CDR3 runs to 14 residues. Trimming cost V 5 bases and J 7 bases, with 17 bases left between them. Per the germline V gene, CDR1 is MNHEY and CDR2 is SVGEGT. The CDR3 DNA reads as TGTGCCAGCAGTAGGAACGGGCGGATTTCTGGCTACACCTTC. Protein: CASSRNGRISGYTF.

This clonotype has a handful of counts. Possible read error: a much larger clone is one base away. The rearrangement uses TRBV5-4 and TRBJ2-7, with 10 bases fitting TRBD1. J gave up 0 bases and V 3 bases, and 3 bases lay outside the gene matches. The CDR3 covers 15 residues. Germline V CDR1 and CDR2: SGHNT, YYREEE (reference sequence). CDR3: CASSSGQGVSYEQYF. CDR3 nucleotide sequence: TGTGCCAGCAGCTCCGGACAGGGGGTCTCCTACGAGCAGTACTTC.

This clonotype has a count of ten or more. The chain carries TRBV7-2 and TRBJ1-1; no reliable D call. This CDR3 region has 13 residues. Germline V CDR1 and CDR2: SGHTA, FQGNSA. V lost 4 bases, J lost 1 base, and 7 bases lay in between. CDR3 loop: CASSWSGNTEAFF. CDR3 coding DNA: TGTGCCAGCAGCTGGTCAGGGAACACTGAAGCTTTCTTT. Variable domain in full (rest from reference TRBV7-2 and TRBJ1-1): GAGVSQSPSNKVTEKGKDVELRCDPISGHTALYWYRQSLGQGLEFLIYFQGNSAPDKSGLPSDRFSAERTGGSVSTLTIQRTQQEDSAVYLCASSWSGNTEAFFGQGTRLTVV.

This clonotype was picked up many times. The chain uses TRBV4-3 and TRBJ2-7; TRBD2 agrees at 8 bases. CDR1 is LGHNA, CDR2 YSLEER, per germline. This CDR3 contains 16 residues. With V trimmed by 1 base and J by 7 bases, 12 bases remained unmatched. CDR3 nucleotide sequence: TGCGCCAGCAGCCAAGTGTCGGGGGGGGCGGTAGGGGAGCAGTACTTC. Translating it yields CASSQVSGGAVGEQYF.

This clonotype was observed many times. The J gene is TRBJ2-6, the V gene TRBV19; 13 bases match TRBD2. V was pared by 5 bases and J by 2 bases, with 0 bases of the junction left unmatched. This CDR3 contains 16 residues. CDR1 LNHDA and CDR2 SQIVND come from the germline V gene (reference sequence). The CDR3 loop is CASSGLAGAGANVLTF. CDR3 nucleotide sequence: TGTGCCAGTAGTGGACTAGCGGGGGCTGGGGCCAACGTCCTGACTTTC.

This clonotype was counted at least ten times. The chain couples TRBV11-3 to TRBJ1-6; D gene uncertain. Germline assignment: CDR1 SGHNT and CDR2 YENEEA. The CDR3 consists of 13 residues. V lost 3 bases to trimming and J lost 9 bases, with 9 bases between them. The CDR3 spells CASSFGTSSPLHF. In DNA form, the CDR3 reads TGTGCCAGCAGCTTTGGCACGTCTTCACCCCTCCACTTT.

Ten or more counts support this clonotype. The chain joins TRBV7-2 to TRBJ2-3, with 9 bases identical to TRBD1. Germline lookup yields CDR1 SGHTA and CDR2 FQGNSA. The CDR3 has 16 amino acids. The V and J ends lost 4 bases and 3 bases, in that order; junction bases with no gene match: 8. This CDR3 reads CASSSRPDRGTDTQYF. The CDR3 DNA is TGTGCCAGCAGCTCCCGTCCGGACAGGGGTACAGATACGCAGTATTTT.

Only a few counts were recorded for this clonotype. The CDR3 here is CSGSRDSTDTQYF. The CDR3 region has the DNA TGCAGCGGCTCCCGAGACAGCACAGATACGCAGTATTTT. The genes are TRBV29-1 and TRBJ2-3; D ambiguous. V was cut by 7 bases and J by 0 bases, with 11 bases left in between. This CDR3 has 13 residues. From germline, CDR1 is SQVTM and CDR2 ANQGSEA.

This clonotype showed up many times. This chain connects TRBV19 to TRBJ1-5; perhaps TRBD1 as D (5 bases). Germline CDR1 reads LNHDA; CDR2 reads SQIVND (reference sequence). The length of the CDR3 is 12 residues. V gave up 7 bases and J gave up 6 bases, with 10 bases separating them. Here the CDR3 reads CASTAGGQPQHF. The CDR3 DNA reads TGTGCCAGTACCGCGGGGGGTCAGCCCCAGCATTTT. Using reference TRBV19 and TRBJ1-5 for the parts outside the CDR3, the full variable domain is DGGITQSPKYLFRKEGQNVTLSCEQNLNHDAMYWYRQDPGQGLRLIYYSQIVNDFQKGDIAEGYSVSREKKESFPLTVTSAQKNPTAFYLCASTAGGQPQHFGDGTRLSIL.

This clonotype was counted at least ten times. The gene calls are TRBV6-5 and TRBJ2-5; 8 bases match TRBD1. Germline lookup yields CDR1 MNHEY and CDR2 SVGAGI. With V trimmed by 4 bases and J by 1 base, 2 bases remained unmatched. The CDR3 has 14 residues. The CDR3 DNA reads TGTGCCAGCAGTTCGACAGGGGTCCAAGAGACCCAGTACTTC. Amino acids: CASSSTGVQETQYF.

In this sample, this clonotype turned up many times. The DNA of the CDR3 is TGTGCCAGCAGCTTAGGGGTTGTACGGGGGCCCCAAGAGACCCAGTACTTC. Protein sequence: CASSLGVVRGPQETQYF. The rearrangement uses TRBV7-2 and TRBJ2-5; D is tentatively TRBD1 or TRBD2 (6 bases each). Per the germline V gene, CDR1 is SGHTA and CDR2 is FQGNSA. Trimming pared 1 base from V and 1 base from J, leaving 16 bases between. This CDR3 comprises 17 residues.

This clonotype was detected ten times or more. The DNA for the CDR3 is TGTGCCAGCAGCTTAAACGGGCTCAATCAGCCCCAGCATTTT. Amino acid sequence: CASSLNGLNQPQHF. This chain uses TRBV7-2 with TRBJ1-5, with D hard to call. CDR3 size: 14 residues. Looked up from germline, CDR1 is SGHTA and CDR2 is FQGNSA. V was shortened by 2 bases and J by 3 bases, with 8 bases between the two germline ends.

J is TRBJ1-3 and V is TRBV24-1; D remains unclear. Trimming took 5 bases from V and 0 from J, leaving 10 bases between them. CDR3 length: 15 amino acids. Germline V gene sequence: CDR1 KGHDR, CDR2 SFDVKD. The CDR3 DNA is TGTGCCACCAGTGGGTTACACAGCTCTGGAAACACCATATATTTT. Protein product: CATSGLHSSGNTIYF.

This clonotype appeared a few times. The chain combines TRBV4-3 with TRBJ2-2, with 8 bases matching TRBD2. CDR1 LGHNA and CDR2 YSLEER come from the germline V gene. This CDR3 contains 17 residues. V was pared by 0 bases and J by 6 bases, with 9 bases of the junction left unmatched. CDR3 sequence: CASSQDFPSGGPGELFF. The CDR3 DNA sequence: TGCGCCAGCAGCCAAGATTTTCCGTCGGGGGGGCCCGGGGAGCTGTTTTTT.

V is TRBV5-1 and J is TRBJ1-4; 7 positions match TRBD1. The CDR3 has 13 amino acids. J lost 4 bases, V lost 9 bases, and 6 bases had no gene match. CDR1 is SGHRS and CDR2 is YFSETQ in the germline V gene. The DNA for the CDR3 is TGCGCCACCTCCCGGGACAGTAATGAAAAACTGTTTTTT. Translating it yields CATSRDSNEKLFF.

In this sample, this clonotype turned up many times. This sequence joins TRBV2 and TRBJ2-7; D is perhaps TRBD1 (7 bases). V was cut by 1 base and J by 6 bases, with 10 bases left in between. The CDR3 has 13 residues. Germline lookup yields CDR1 SNHLY and CDR2 FYNNEI. The CDR3 DNA follows: TGTGCCAGCAGTGAAGACAGGGGAGGCGAGCAGTACTTC. Its protein is CASSEDRGGEQYF. Full variable domain (missing parts from reference TRBV2 and TRBJ2-7): EPEVTQTPSHQVTQMGQEVILRCVPISNHLYFYWYRQILGQKVEFLVSFYNNEISEKSEIFDDQFSVERPDGSNFTLKIRSTKLEDSAMYFCASSEDRGGEQYFGPGTRLTVT.

This clonotype was recorded at least ten times. The rearrangement links TRBV5-6 to TRBJ2-5, with 10 bases that match TRBD2. V lost 0 bases to trimming and J lost 5 bases; unmatched junction nucleotides: 4. There are 15 residues in the CDR3. CDR1 is SGHDT and CDR2 is YYEEEE in the germline V gene. The CDR3 loop reads CASSLDASGGETQYF. CDR3 sequence (DNA): TGTGCCAGCAGCTTGGACGCTAGCGGGGGTGAGACCCAGTACTTC.

The rearrangement links TRBV19 to TRBJ2-5; D tentatively reads TRBD1 or TRBD2 (5 bases each). The germline V gene has CDR1 LNHDA and CDR2 SQIVND (reference sequence). V was clipped by 11 bases and J by 0 bases, with 10 bases between them. CDR3 length equals 12 residues. CDR3 sequence (DNA): TGTGCCTCCCGGGGCTACCAAGAGACCCAGTACTTC. Residues: CASRGYQETQYF.

This clonotype was seen at least ten times. In DNA, the CDR3 is TGTGCCAGCGCACGGGACAGGGACGACGAGCAGTACTTC. This gives the protein CASARDRDDEQYF. The chain carries TRBV7-2 and TRBJ2-7; 9 nucleotides match TRBD1. CDR3 size: 13 residues. Losses at the gene ends were 8 bases for V and 5 bases for J; bases not matched to a gene: 7. Germline lookup yields CDR1 SGHTA and CDR2 FQGNSA.

This clonotype has more than one count but fewer than ten. The chain has TRBV27 and TRBJ1-6; D is unresolved. The CDR3 has 13 amino acids. V was pared by 2 bases and J by 8 bases, with 7 bases between. Germline values: CDR1 MNHEY, CDR2 SMNVEV (reference sequence). The CDR3 DNA reads as TGTGCCAGCAGTTTAGGCAGTTATTCACCCCTCCACTTT. Encoded protein: CASSLGSYSPLHF.

Many counts were recorded for this clonotype. The chain recombines TRBV7-3 with TRBJ1-1, with D maybe TRBD1 (6 bases). Trimming took 7 bases from V and 3 from J, leaving 18 bases between them. The CDR3 loop spans 15 amino acids. Germline CDR1 SGHTA, CDR2 FQGTGA. The CDR3 spells CASNQDSGSDTEAFF. In DNA, the CDR3 is TGTGCCAGCAACCAGGACAGTGGCTCAGACACTGAAGCTTTCTTT. Based on the CDR3 plus reference TRBV7-3 and TRBJ1-1, the full variable domain is GAGVSQTPSNKVTEKGKYVELRCDPISGHTALYWYRQSLGQGPEFLIYFQGTGAADDSGLPNDRFFAVRPEGSVSTLKIQRTERGDSAVYLCASNQDSGSDTEAFFGQGTRLTVV.

The rearrangement joins TRBV7-9 to TRBJ2-3; D is ambiguous. CDR1 is SEHNR, CDR2 FQNEAQ, per germline (reference sequence). The germline V and J ends were trimmed by 5 bases and 7 bases, with 7 bases remaining between them. This CDR3 has 11 residues. The CDR3 loop is CASSPQNTQYF. CDR3 nucleotides: TGTGCCAGCAGCCCCCAAAATACGCAGTATTTT.

This clonotype was picked up many times. The chain carries TRBV19 and TRBJ2-5; D remains ambiguous. Germline loops: CDR1 LNHDA, CDR2 SQIVND (reference sequence). Trimming took 1 base from V and 1 from J, leaving 4 bases between them. CDR3 length equals 13 residues. CDR3: CASSIGLQETQYF. The CDR3 nucleotides are TGTGCCAGTAGTATAGGTCTCCAAGAGACCCAGTACTTC.

In DNA, the CDR3 is TGCAGTGCTAGAGATCCGAGCGGGGGCTCCTACAATGAGCAGTTCTTC. Translating it yields CSARDPSGGSYNEQFF. The gene calls are TRBV20-1 and TRBJ2-1; 8 bases are shared with TRBD2. This CDR3 spans 16 amino acids. V gave up 0 bases and J gave up 0 bases; unmatched junction bases: 4. Looked up from germline, CDR1 is DFQATT and CDR2 is SNEGSKA (reference sequence).

This clonotype has ten or more counts. This chain joins TRBV6-6 and TRBJ2-7; D is perhaps TRBD1 (6 bases). V was trimmed by 8 bases and J by 0 bases, leaving 8 bases between them. CDR3 size: 12 residues. Per the germline V gene, CDR1 is MNHNY and CDR2 is SVGAGI (reference sequence). The CDR3 reads CASQDSSYEQYF. DNA of the CDR3: TGTGCCAGCCAGGACAGCTCCTACGAGCAGTACTTC.

The rearrangement links TRBV12-3 or TRBV12-4 to TRBJ2-3; D remains ambiguous. The CDR3 loop spans 13 amino acids. Trimming shortened V by 1 base and J by 6 bases, and 8 bases separated the two germline ends. The CDR3 sequence is CASSLGVGDTQYF. DNA of the CDR3: TGTGCCAGCAGTTTAGGGGTGGGGGATACGCAGTATTTT.

This clonotype was counted a few times. The chain links TRBV6-1 to TRBJ2-7; weak D call: TRBD2 (6 bases). The CDR3 totals 14 residues. Germline CDR1 MNHNS, CDR2 SASEGT. Trimming shortened V by 10 bases and J by 7 bases, and 23 bases separated the two germline ends. The chain's CDR3 is CATLPGLASREQYF. The DNA of the CDR3 is TGTGCCACCCTCCCGGGACTCGCCTCTCGTGAGCAGTACTTC.

This clonotype was detected many times. The rearrangement uses TRBV7-2 and TRBJ2-3; 8 bases map to TRBD1. Germline values: CDR1 SGHTA, CDR2 FQGNSA. J was trimmed by 3 bases and V by 5 bases; bases with no gene match: 7. The CDR3 runs 15 residues. The CDR3 loop reads CASSRRTGRTDTQYF. CDR3 DNA: TGTGCCAGCAGCCGTCGGACAGGGAGGACAGATACGCAGTATTTT.

The J gene is TRBJ2-3, the V gene TRBV28; D not resolved. The CDR3 totals 13 residues. CDR1 and CDR2 (germline): MDHEN, SYDVKM. Trimming removed 3 bases from V and 4 bases from J, with 8 bases in between. The CDR3 DNA follows: TGTGCCAGCAGTTTGGATAGCCCAGATACGCAGTATTTT. Residues: CASSLDSPDTQYF.